One sample yielded the 4 T cell receptor beta chains listed below, sequenced in a study of CD8 T cells in ankylosing spondylitis. TCRdb re-derived calls from the 5' RACE reads in MiXCR, one entry per CDR3 protein. The data contain about 360,000 distinct CDR3 sequences, 20% to 25% of them singletons. Material: blood, either unsorted or a sorted T cell fraction (not recorded which). All receptors derive from a male donor with ankylosing spondylitis or in good health (not recorded which).

This chain uses TRBV29-1 with TRBJ2-1; 10 bases match TRBD2. After removal of 5 bases from V and 1 base from J, the junction contained 2 bases not matched to a gene. This CDR3 contains 14 residues. Per the germline V gene, CDR1 is SQVTM and CDR2 is ANQGSEA. The CDR3 reads CSVLLAGSYNEQFF. DNA of the CDR3: TGCAGCGTTTTACTAGCGGGGTCCTACAATGAGCAGTTCTTC.

The chain recombines TRBV5-1 with TRBJ2-7; 7 bases map to TRBD1. CDR3 length equals 14 residues. CDR1 and CDR2 (germline): SGHRS, YFSETQ. Trimming removed 1 base from V and 3 bases from J; junction bases left unmatched: 4. The CDR3 nucleotides are TGCGCCAGCAGCTTGACAGGGGAAGACTACGAGCAGTACTTC. Its translation is CASSLTGEDYEQYF.

In this sample, this clonotype turned up a few times. The rearrangement uses TRBV29-1 and TRBJ1-5; D unclear. The ends were cut back, 4 bases at V and 14 bases at J, with 21 bases in the middle. Germline CDR1 and CDR2: SQVTM and ANQGSEA. This CDR3 is built from 13 residues. This CDR3 is CSVVLAAGRQEHF. CDR3 coding DNA: TGCAGCGTTGTCCTAGCCGCCGGACGCCAGGAGCATTTT.

V is TRBV29-1 and J is TRBJ2-7, with 7 positions matching TRBD1. This CDR3 region has 14 residues. The V segment lost 6 bases and the J segment 6 bases; nucleotides outside the gene matches: 14. CDR1 and CDR2 (germline): SQVTM, ANQGSEA. In DNA form, the CDR3 reads TGCAGCGTCGACCCCGGGACAGACCCTCTCGAGCAGTACTTC. Translation gives CSVDPGTDPLEQYF.